These 10 T cell receptor beta chains share one sample of origin, sequenced in a study of T cells in Graves' hyperthyroidism and ophthalmopathy. Amplification targeted TCR beta CDR3 regions from RNA transcripts. HTBI primers were the set used in a first-round RT-PCR of the TCR CDR3. A single record per CDR3 protein comes from TCRdb applying MiXCR to the multiplex PCR reads. The table shows about 840,000 distinct CDR3 sequences, with more than 30% occurring only once. Sample: blood. All receptors come from a young man with Graves' hyperthyroidism.

This clonotype was seen at least ten times. The chain links TRBV3-1 to TRBJ1-1, with D unclear. Trimming cost V 3 bases and J 11 bases, with 16 bases left between them. This CDR3 has 13 residues. The germline V gene encodes CDR1 LGHDT and CDR2 YNNKEL (reference sequence). CDR3 coding DNA: TGTGCCAGCAGCCATTTCTCCGGGAAGATGGCTTTCTTT. Its protein is CASSHFSGKMAFF.

This chain uses TRBV20-1 with TRBJ2-7; 9 positions agree with TRBD2. The CDR3 totals 17 residues. Germline V gene data show CDR1 as DFQATT and CDR2 as SNEGSKA (reference sequence). The V segment lost 1 base and the J segment 5 bases; nucleotides outside the gene matches: 15. The CDR3 is CSARAGAAGGPLDEQYF. The CDR3 DNA sequence: TGCAGTGCTAGAGCTGGGGCCGCGGGAGGGCCGTTGGACGAGCAGTACTTC.

This chain connects TRBV12-3 or TRBV12-4 to TRBJ2-2; D is uncertain. V was cut by 6 bases and J by 6 bases, with 14 bases left in between. This CDR3 is 14 amino acids long. The CDR3 sequence: CASRSVAVAGELFF. For the CDR3, the DNA is TGTGCCAGCAGATCAGTTGCTGTGGCCGGGGAGCTGTTTTTT.

This clonotype was observed a few times. The genes are TRBV6-1 and TRBJ1-5; 8 positions match TRBD1. Germline V gene lookup returns CDR1 MNHNS and CDR2 SASEGT. This CDR3 comprises 15 residues. With 6 bases clipped from V and 0 bases from J, the junction kept 4 bases outside the gene matches. DNA for the CDR3: TGTGCCAGCAGGAATGGACAGGGTAGCAATCAGCCCCAGCATTTT. The encoded protein is CASRNGQGSNQPQHF.

This rearrangement joins TRBV3-1 to TRBJ1-6; D may be TRBD1 (6 bases). CDR3 length equals 15 residues. V lost 0 bases, J lost 8 bases, and 11 bases lay in between. Germline V CDR1 and CDR2: LGHDT, YNNKEL (reference sequence). Here the CDR3 reads CASSQDRTGYSPLHF. The DNA for the CDR3 is TGTGCCAGCAGCCAAGATCGTACAGGGTATTCACCCCTCCACTTT.

This clonotype was picked up a small number of times. The V gene is TRBV7-2, the J gene TRBJ2-5; 7 bases map to TRBD2. Germline-derived CDR1 and CDR2 are SGHTA and FQGNSA. Trimming cost V 6 bases and J 1 base; bases outside gene matches: 8. The CDR3 contains 15 residues. The CDR3 bases are TGTGCCAGCAGGGGTCCGGGACTATTCCAAGAGACCCAGTACTTC. It yields the protein CASRGPGLFQETQYF.

This clonotype was seen repeatedly, ten times or more. The J gene is TRBJ2-2, the V gene TRBV2; maybe TRBD2 (5 bases). Trimming left V 3 bases short and J 6 bases short, with 14 bases between. Germline CDR1 is SNHLY and CDR2 is FYNNEI. This CDR3 is 15 amino acids long. DNA for the CDR3: TGTGCCAGCAGTGACACGAGGTCGAGGGCCGGGGAGCTGTTTTTT. Translating gives CASSDTRSRAGELFF.

The chain employs TRBV6-5 and TRBJ2-5; 7 nucleotides line up with TRBD2. This CDR3 has 16 amino acids. J lost 1 base, V lost 5 bases, and 10 bases had no gene match. The V gene's germline CDR1 is MNHEY and CDR2 SVGAGI. The CDR3 is CASSHYGRETQETQYF. CDR3 DNA sequence: TGTGCCAGCAGTCACTATGGGCGGGAGACCCAAGAGACCCAGTACTTC.

The chain carries TRBV28 and TRBJ1-5, with D unclear. V lost 2 bases and J lost 6, with 14 bases in between. The CDR3 covers 15 residues. Germline CDR1 is MDHEN and CDR2 is SYDVKM. The CDR3 spells CASSLVSGVGQPQHF. As DNA, the CDR3 is TGTGCCAGCAGTTTAGTGAGCGGAGTAGGTCAGCCCCAGCATTTT.

This clonotype was recorded a few times. V and J are TRBV20-1 and TRBJ2-7; possible D gene TRBD1, 6 bases. The CDR3 loop spans 13 amino acids. V dropped 1 base and J dropped 4 bases, with 11 bases sitting between them. In germline, CDR1 is DFQATT, CDR2 SNEGSKA (reference sequence). The CDR3 coding sequence is TGCAGTGCTAGAGGCAGGGGATTGTACGAGCAGTACTTC. Protein sequence: CSARGRGLYEQYF.